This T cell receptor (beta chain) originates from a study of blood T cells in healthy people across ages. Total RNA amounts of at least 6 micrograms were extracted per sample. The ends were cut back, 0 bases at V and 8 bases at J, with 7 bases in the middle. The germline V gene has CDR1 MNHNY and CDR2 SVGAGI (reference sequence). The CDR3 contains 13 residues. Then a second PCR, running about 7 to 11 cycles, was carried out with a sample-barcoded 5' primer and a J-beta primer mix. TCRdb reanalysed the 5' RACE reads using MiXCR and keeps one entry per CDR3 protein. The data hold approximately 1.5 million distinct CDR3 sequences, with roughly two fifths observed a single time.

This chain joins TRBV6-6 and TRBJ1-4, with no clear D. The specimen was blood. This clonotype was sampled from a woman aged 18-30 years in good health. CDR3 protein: CASSYSKEEKLFF. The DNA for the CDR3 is TGTGCCAGCAGTTACTCGAAGGAGGAAAAACTGTTTTTT.